This TCR beta chain was obtained from a study of T cells in tumors and immune-related adverse events (dated by TCRdb to about 2021). The meaning of the sample's treatment or condition label: nivolumab (PD-1 blockade) given before sampling. The DNeasy Blood and Tissue Kit was used to extract DNA from formalin-fixed paraffin-embedded specimens. On this clone itself: It lacks a known antigen. Base-call qualities are not available, and no considerably larger clone is one nucleotide away.

The immunoSEQ assay was used to amplify and sequence the TCR beta locus, producing bulk TCR Vbeta CDR3 data. From the authors' description of their analysis: CDR3s were excluded if they were non-productive, were shorter than 7 amino acids, or did not start with C or end with F/W. Analysis was restricted to specimens with at least 1000 reads, and each clonotype was defined at the amino acid level. To compute clonality, Pielou's evenness was subtracted from 1. To equalize library sizes, abundance-weighted random subsampling with replacement was performed and repeated 100 times so that 95% confidence intervals could be reported. Repertoire overlap was quantified using the Morisita overlap index, and the top 40 clones per specimen were examined for overlap with the irAE. TCRdb mirrors the immuneACCESS table, restricted to in-frame sequences. Some clones are absent from its copies; in checked studies, under half trace to an unresolved V gene, and the reason for the others is unknown. D and trimming were read from the DNA, whereas the V and J calls and clone size are those reported in that table. In all, the sample holds roughly 10,000 clones, and less than 95% of those were seen once. 1.5% of the sample comes from the top ten.

The CDR3 spans 16 residues, from the cysteine through the phenylalanine. Kept here is only the CDR3 DNA, which spans 48 bases and is read in frame from base 1. The TCR was taken from a female donor with metastatic renal cell carcinoma. The sequences come from lymph node tissue, collected from a patient treated with anti-PD-1 therapy. The rearrangement combines TRBV1 with TRBJ2-7; the table's D call TRBD2 went unverified against the DNA. TRBV1 is termed a pseudogene. The DNA reads TGCACCAGCAGCCAAGATATGCTCCGCGGGAGACGCGAGCAGTACTTC. This gives the protein CTSSQDMLRGRREQYF.